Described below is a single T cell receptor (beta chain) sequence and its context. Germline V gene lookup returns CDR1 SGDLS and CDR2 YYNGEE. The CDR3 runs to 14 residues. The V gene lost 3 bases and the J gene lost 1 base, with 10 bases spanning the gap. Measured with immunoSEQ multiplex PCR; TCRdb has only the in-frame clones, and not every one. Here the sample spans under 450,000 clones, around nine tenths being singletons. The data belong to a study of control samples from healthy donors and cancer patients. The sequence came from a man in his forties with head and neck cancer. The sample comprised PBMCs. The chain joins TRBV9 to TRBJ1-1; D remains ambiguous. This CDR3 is CASSALSQNTEAFF. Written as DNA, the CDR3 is TGTGCCAGCAGCGCCCTTTCTCAGAACACTGAAGCTTTCTTT.